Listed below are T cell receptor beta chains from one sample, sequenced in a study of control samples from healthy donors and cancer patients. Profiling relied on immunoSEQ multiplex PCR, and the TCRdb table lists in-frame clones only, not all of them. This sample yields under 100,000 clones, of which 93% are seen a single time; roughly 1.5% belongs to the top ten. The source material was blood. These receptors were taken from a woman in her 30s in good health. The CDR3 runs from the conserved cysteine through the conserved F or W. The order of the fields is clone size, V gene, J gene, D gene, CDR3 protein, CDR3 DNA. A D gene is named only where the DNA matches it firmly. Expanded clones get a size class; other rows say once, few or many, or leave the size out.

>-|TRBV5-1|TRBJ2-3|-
CASSLEGRRLTSTDTQYF
TGCGCCAGCAGCTTGGAAGGGAGAAGGTTAACTAGCACAGATACGCAGTATTTT
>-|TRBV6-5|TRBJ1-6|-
CASTPTQGYNSPLHF
TGTGCCAGCACTCCGACACAGGGCTATAATTCACCCCTCCACTTT
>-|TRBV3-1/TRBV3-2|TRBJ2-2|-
CASSPRGGPPSAGELFF
TGTGCCAGCAGCCCCCGTGGGGGACCCCCTTCAGCCGGGGAGCTGTTTTTT
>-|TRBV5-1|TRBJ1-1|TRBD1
CASSPRGVMNTEAFF
TGCGCCAGCAGCCCCAGGGGGGTAATGAACACTGAAGCTTTCTTT
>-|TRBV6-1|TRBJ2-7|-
CASSEFSYEQYF
TGTGCCAGCAGTGAATTCAGTTACGAGCAGTACTTC
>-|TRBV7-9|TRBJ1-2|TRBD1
CASSARQGSPGYTF
TGTGCCAGCAGCGCCCGACAGGGTTCTCCGGGCTACACCTTC
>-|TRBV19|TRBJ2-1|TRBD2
CASSMGTSGSSYNEQFF
TGTGCCAGTAGTATGGGGACTAGCGGGAGCTCCTACAATGAGCAGTTCTTC
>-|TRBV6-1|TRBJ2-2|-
CASRETPGELFF
TGTGCCAGCAGGGAAACACCCGGGGAGCTGTTTTTT
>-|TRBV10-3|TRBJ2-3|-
CATAPPSPSLKADTQYF
TGTGCCACAGCCCCCCCTAGTCCTTCCCTTAAAGCAGATACGCAGTATTTT
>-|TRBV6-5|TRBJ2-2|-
CASSWGLLNTGELFF
TGTGCCAGCAGTTGGGGACTCCTCAACACCGGGGAGCTGTTTTTT
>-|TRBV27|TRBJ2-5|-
CASARGSQETQYF
TGTGCCAGCGCTAGGGGGAGCCAAGAGACCCAGTACTTC
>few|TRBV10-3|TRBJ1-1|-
CAISESQPAEAFF
TGTGCCATCAGTGAATCACAACCCGCTGAAGCTTTCTTT
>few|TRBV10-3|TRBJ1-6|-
CAVRESGSPLHF
TGTGCTGTCAGGGAGAGTGGGTCACCCCTCCACTTT
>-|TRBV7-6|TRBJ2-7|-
CASSTTDRSEQYF
TGTGCCAGCAGCACAACAGACAGAAGCGAGCAGTACTTC
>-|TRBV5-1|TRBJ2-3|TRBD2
CASSLTSGGVTDTQYF
TGCGCCAGCAGCTTAACTAGCGGGGGGGTGACAGATACGCAGTATTTT
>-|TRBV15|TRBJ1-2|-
CATSRGTEGGYTF
TGTGCCACCAGCAGAGGGACAGAAGGAGGCTACACCTTC
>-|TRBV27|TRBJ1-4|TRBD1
CASSLKPRDRVNGATNEKLFF
TGTGCCAGCAGTCTAAAACCGCGGGACAGGGTAAATGGGGCAACTAATGAAAAACTGTTTTTT
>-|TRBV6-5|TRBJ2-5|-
CASSLRYTPETQYF
TGTGCCAGCAGCCTCAGATATACCCCAGAGACCCAGTACTTC
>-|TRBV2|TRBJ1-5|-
CASSLTGPNQPQHF
TGTGCCAGCAGCTTAACCGGGCCGAATCAGCCCCAGCATTTT
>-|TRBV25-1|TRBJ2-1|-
CASSGGIGDTYNEQFF
TGTGCCAGCAGTGGTGGTATCGGGGACACCTACAATGAGCAGTTCTTC
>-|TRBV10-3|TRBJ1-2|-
CAISEDSNYGYTF
TGTGCCATCAGTGAAGACAGTAACTATGGCTACACCTTC
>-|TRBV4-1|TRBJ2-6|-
CASSQEGGGAGANVLTF
TGCGCCAGCAGCCAAGAGGGGGGGGGCGCTGGGGCCAACGTCCTGACTTTC
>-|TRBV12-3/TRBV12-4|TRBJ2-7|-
CASSRDGTYEQYF
TGTGCCAGCAGTAGGGACGGGACCTACGAGCAGTACTTC
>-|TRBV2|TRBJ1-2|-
CASSGDKYGYTF
TGTGCCAGCAGTGGGGACAAATATGGCTACACCTTC
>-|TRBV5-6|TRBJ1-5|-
CASSPSRDGGGNQPQHF
TGTGCCAGCAGCCCTTCGCGGGACGGCGGCGGCAATCAGCCCCAGCATTTT
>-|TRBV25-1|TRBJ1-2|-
CASSGAGRNGYTF
TGTGCCAGCAGTGGTGCAGGGCGAAATGGCTACACCTTC
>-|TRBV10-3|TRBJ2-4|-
CAISDRDSVIQYF
TGTGCCATCAGTGATCGGGATTCGGTCATTCAGTACTTC
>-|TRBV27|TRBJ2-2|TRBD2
CASSSGLAENTGELFF
TGTGCCAGCAGTTCGGGACTAGCTGAGAACACCGGGGAGCTGTTTTTT
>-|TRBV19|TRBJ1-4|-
CASRTERDGKEKLFF
TGTGCCAGTAGGACCGAGCGGGACGGGAAAGAAAAACTGTTTTTT
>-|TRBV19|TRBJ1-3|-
CASRMQQGSGNTIYF
TGTGCCAGTAGGATGCAACAGGGCTCTGGAAACACCATATATTTT
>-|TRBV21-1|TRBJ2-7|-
CASSATSGSYEQYF
TGTGCCAGCAGCGCGACTAGCGGCTCCTACGAGCAGTACTTC
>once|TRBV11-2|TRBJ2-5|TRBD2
CASSSGTSGGAVKETQYF
TGTGCCAGCAGTTCCGGGACTAGCGGGGGGGCGGTGAAAGAGACCCAGTACTTC
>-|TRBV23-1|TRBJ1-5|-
CASSQRRNGSNQPQHF
TGCGCCAGCAGTCAGCGAAGGAACGGTAGCAATCAGCCCCAGCATTTT
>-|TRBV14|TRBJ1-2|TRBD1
CASSPKIRDSDYGYTF
TGTGCCAGCAGCCCGAAGATAAGGGACAGTGATTATGGCTACACCTTC
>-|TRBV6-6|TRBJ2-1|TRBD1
CASSYVGGSEQFF
TGTGCCAGCAGTTACGTAGGGGGCAGTGAGCAGTTCTTC
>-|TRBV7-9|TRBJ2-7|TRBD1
CASSPGQGVYEQYF
TGTGCCAGCAGCCCTGGACAGGGGGTATACGAGCAGTACTTC
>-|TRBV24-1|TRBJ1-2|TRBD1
CATSTGQRSAGYTF
TGTGCCACCAGTACGGGACAGAGATCTGCTGGCTACACCTTC
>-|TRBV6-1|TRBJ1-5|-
CASSDFRGNQPQHF
TGTGCCAGCAGTGATTTTCGCGGCAATCAGCCCCAGCATTTT
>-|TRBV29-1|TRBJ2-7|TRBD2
CSVEGPRASGGYEQYF
TGCAGCGTTGAAGGCCCCCGGGCTAGCGGGGGGTACGAGCAGTACTTC
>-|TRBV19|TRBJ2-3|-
CASRLGGGRDTQYF
TGTGCCAGTAGGTTAGGTGGGGGCCGAGATACGCAGTATTTT